These 22 T cell receptor beta chains came from one sample sequenced in a study of blood T cell repertoires in COVID-19. TCRdb keeps only in-frame clones here, not all; method: immunoSEQ multiplex PCR. Counted here are 95,000 to 150,000 clones, approximately 85% occurring once; the ten biggest clones make up approximately 3.5%. Sequenced input: peripheral blood. The origin of the receptors is an elderly woman with COVID-19, enrolled during active disease.

This clone has a single count. This rearrangement joins TRBV5-1 to TRBJ2-2, with 8 bases lining up with TRBD1. V shed 0 bases and J 4 bases; nucleotides not matched to a gene: 5. The CDR3 runs 16 residues. Germline loops: CDR1 SGHRS, CDR2 YFSETQ. This chain's CDR3 is CASSLAQGARTGELFF. The DNA of the CDR3 is TGCGCCAGCAGCTTGGCCCAGGGGGCGCGCACCGGGGAGCTGTTTTTT. The full variable domain, rest sourced from reference TRBV5-1 and TRBJ2-2, is KAGVTQTPRYLIKTRGQQVTLSCSPISGHRSVSWYQQTPGQGLQFLFEYFSETQRNKGNFPGRFSGRQFSNSRSEMNVSTLELGDSALYLCASSLAQGARTGELFFGEGSRLTVL.

This chain joins TRBV25-1 and TRBJ2-7; 9 bases align to TRBD1. The CDR3 sequence is 16 residues long. After removal of 7 bases from V and 0 bases from J, the junction contained 10 bases not matched to a gene. Germline CDR1 MGHDK, CDR2 SYGVNS. CDR3 residues: CASTNYRGRVSYEQYF. In nucleotides, the CDR3 is TGTGCCAGCACCAACTACAGGGGGCGCGTCTCCTACGAGCAGTACTTC.

This chain uses TRBV28 with TRBJ1-2; D is unclear. CDR3 length equals 15 residues. Germline CDR1 and CDR2: MDHEN and SYDVKM. Trimming cost V 8 bases and J 7 bases, with 23 bases left between them. The CDR3, as DNA: TGTGCCAGCGGAGCGAGGGCGGCCCGGGAAAGTGGCTACACCTTC. It encodes CASGARAARESGYTF.

The chain carries TRBV11-2 and TRBJ1-1; D is possibly TRBD1 (5 bases). CDR1 is SGHAT and CDR2 is FQNNGV in the germline V gene. The CDR3 contains 12 residues. The V gene lost 4 bases and the J gene lost 7 bases, with 10 bases spanning the gap. The CDR3 sequence is CASSSQGLEAFF. The DNA of the CDR3 is TGTGCCAGCAGCTCTCAGGGACTTGAAGCTTTCTTT.

This clone was detected once. The gene calls are TRBV5-1 and TRBJ2-7; 9 positions match TRBD2. Trimming at V came to 2 bases and at J to 4 bases, leaving 10 bases not matched to a gene. Per the germline V gene, CDR1 is SGHRS and CDR2 is YFSETQ. There are 16 residues in the CDR3. DNA of the CDR3: TGCGCCAGCAGCTTTTACGCTAGCGGGGAGGGTTACGAGCAGTACTTC. It yields the protein CASSFYASGEGYEQYF.

The CDR3 DNA reads TGTGCCAGCAGCGTATTCGGTCTCTCGGGATCGGGGGAGACCCAGTACTTC. This gives the protein CASSVFGLSGSGETQYF. The chain couples TRBV9 to TRBJ2-5; TRBD2 is a possible D gene (5 bases). V lost 1 base to trimming and J lost 5 bases, with 21 bases between them. The germline V gene has CDR1 SGDLS and CDR2 YYNGEE. The CDR3 is made up of 17 amino acids.

V and J are TRBV20-1 and TRBJ2-2; TRBD2 aligns across 11 bases. J lost 7 bases, V lost 3 bases, and 10 bases had no gene match. The CDR3 spans 16 residues. Germline V gene lookup returns CDR1 DFQATT and CDR2 SNEGSKA (reference sequence). CDR3 DNA: TGCAGTGCTAGTCCTAGCGGGAGGTACCGGGGCGGGGAGCTGTTTTTT. Translated: CSASPSGRYRGGELFF.

V and J are TRBV7-9 and TRBJ2-5; TRBD2 matches at 8 bases. Germline V gives CDR1 SEHNR, CDR2 FQNEAQ (reference sequence). This CDR3 region has 14 residues. The J segment lost 5 bases and the V segment lost 8 bases, leaving 10 bases of the junction unmatched. As DNA, the CDR3 is TGTGCCAGCCGGCGGGGGGCTAGAGGGGAGACCCAGTACTTC. Protein: CASRRGARGETQYF. The full variable domain, in which reference TRBV7-9 and TRBJ2-5 provide the parts outside the CDR3, is DTGVSQNPRHKITKRGQNVTFRCDPISEHNRLYWYRQTLGQGPEFLTYFQNEAQLEKSRLLSDRFSAERPKGSFSTLEIQRTEQGDSAMYLCASRRGARGETQYFGPGTRLLVL.

This chain connects TRBV7-2 to TRBJ2-7, with 8 bases lining up with TRBD1. Germline V gives CDR1 SGHTA, CDR2 FQGNSA. J was trimmed by 0 bases and V by 5 bases; bases with no gene match: 6. This CDR3 has 15 residues. The CDR3 is CASSPTGGTSYEQYF. The CDR3 nucleotides are TGTGCCAGCAGCCCAACAGGGGGTACCTCCTACGAGCAGTACTTC.

This clone was counted many times. The chain recombines TRBV29-1 with TRBJ2-7; 7 bases agree with TRBD1. Germline-derived CDR1 and CDR2 are SQVTM and ANQGSEA. J gave up 5 bases and V 2 bases, and 3 bases lay outside the gene matches. The CDR3 runs to 12 residues. This chain's CDR3 is CSVEITGDEQYF. Here the CDR3 DNA reads TGCAGCGTTGAAATAACAGGGGACGAGCAGTACTTC.

The V call is TRBV18, the J call TRBJ1-3; 9 nucleotides align to TRBD1. V lost 4 bases to trimming and J lost 6 bases; unmatched junction nucleotides: 4. The CDR3 extends over 14 amino acids. From germline, CDR1 is KGHSH and CDR2 LQKENI. In DNA, the CDR3 is TGTGCCAGCTCACTCCGACAGGGGGAAAACACCATATATTTT. Translation: CASSLRQGENTIYF.

This chain links TRBV12-1 with TRBJ1-2; the D segment call TRBD1 is taken from the table without a DNA check. TRBV12-1 is tagged as a pseudogene. The CDR3 spans 13 residues. The CDR3 reads CASSPTGKDGYTF. The DNA for the CDR3 is TGTGCCAGCAGCCCTACAGGGAAGGATGGCTACACCTTC.

The chain is built from TRBV27 and TRBJ1-1; D may be TRBD1 (5 bases). V lost 3 bases and J lost 0, with 8 bases in between. Per the germline V gene, CDR1 is MNHEY and CDR2 is SMNVEV (reference sequence). The CDR3 extends over 14 amino acids. In DNA, the CDR3 is TGTGCCAGCAGTTTTAACAGGATGAACACTGAAGCTTTCTTT. Translated, it gives CASSFNRMNTEAFF.

V is TRBV28 and J is TRBJ2-7, with 14 positions matching TRBD2. Germline lookup yields CDR1 MDHEN and CDR2 SYDVKM. V shed 7 bases and J 1 base; nucleotides not matched to a gene: 9. CDR3 length: 17 amino acids. CDR3 bases: TGTGCCAGCACCATCGGACTAGCGGGAGGTTCGTCCTACGAGCAGTACTTC. Translating gives CASTIGLAGGSSYEQYF.

This clone was counted once. This chain uses TRBV20-1 with TRBJ2-3; TRBD2 matches 14 bases. This CDR3 has 17 residues. The V gene end was trimmed by 3 bases and the J gene end by 6 bases; junction bases not matched to a gene: 11. Looked up from germline, CDR1 is DFQATT and CDR2 is SNEGSKA (reference sequence). CDR3 protein: CSASLGRTSGRSDTQYF. In DNA form, the CDR3 reads TGCAGTGCTAGTCTAGGCCGGACTAGCGGGAGGTCCGATACGCAGTATTTT.

The V gene is TRBV7-9, the J gene TRBJ1-1, with 12 nucleotides matching TRBD1. The CDR3 has 14 amino acids. Germline assignment: CDR1 SEHNR and CDR2 FQNEAQ (reference sequence). Germline trimming cut 1 base from V and 8 bases from J; bases unmatched to any gene: 2. The CDR3 reads CASSLEGTGGEAFF. DNA for the CDR3: TGTGCCAGCAGCTTAGAAGGGACAGGGGGCGAAGCTTTCTTT.

The chain couples TRBV4-3 to TRBJ2-7; 7 positions match TRBD1. Germline V gene lookup returns CDR1 LGHNA and CDR2 YSLEER. Losses at the gene ends were 2 bases for V and 5 bases for J; bases not matched to a gene: 0. This CDR3 is 12 amino acids long. CDR3 in DNA: TGCGCCAGCAGCCAACAGGGGGACGAGCAGTACTTC. Protein: CASSQQGDEQYF.

CDR3 in amino acids: CASSLGSYSTDTQYF. The CDR3 DNA sequence: TGTGCCAGCAGTTTGGGCTCGTATAGCACAGATACGCAGTATTTT. The chain couples TRBV28 to TRBJ2-3; D gene unclear. The V end lost 3 bases, the J end lost 0 bases, and 10 bases lay between the germline ends. This CDR3 region has 15 residues. CDR1 and CDR2 from the germline V gene are MDHEN and SYDVKM.

V is TRBV20-1 and J is TRBJ2-5; D not certain. Trimming pared 3 bases from V and 5 bases from J, leaving 4 bases between. The CDR3 sequence is 10 residues long. Germline lookup yields CDR1 DFQATT and CDR2 SNEGSKA (reference sequence). CDR3 in amino acids: CSARRETQYF. CDR3 coding DNA: TGCAGTGCTAGGCGGGAGACCCAGTACTTC.

By its share, this clone is medium-sized. V is TRBV27 and J is TRBJ2-5; 14 nucleotides line up with TRBD2. Germline V CDR1 and CDR2: MNHEY, SMNVEV (reference sequence). This CDR3 is built from 18 residues. With 5 bases clipped from V and 3 bases from J, the junction kept 11 bases outside the gene matches. Here the CDR3 DNA reads TGTGCCAGCAGTCCCCTTACGGGACTAGCGGGAGATAAAGAGACCCAGTACTTC. It yields the protein CASSPLTGLAGDKETQYF.

This chain joins TRBV19 and TRBJ1-5; D unresolved. The ends were cut back, 5 bases at V and 9 bases at J, with 14 bases in the middle. CDR1 is LNHDA, CDR2 SQIVND, per germline (reference sequence). This CDR3 comprises 13 residues. DNA for the CDR3: TGTGCCAGTAGTCCGACTGGAGCTTCGCCCCAGCATTTT. This translates into CASSPTGASPQHF.

The V call is TRBV3-1 (or the pseudogene TRBV3-2), the J call TRBJ1-1; 9 positions match TRBD1. CDR1 and CDR2 (germline): LGHDT, YNNKEL (reference sequence). The CDR3 spans 15 residues. The V segment lost 0 bases and the J segment 10 bases; nucleotides outside the gene matches: 9. For the CDR3, the DNA is TGTGCCAGCAGCCAAGAGGGTCAAACAGGGGGCCGAGCTTTCTTT. Its protein product is CASSQEGQTGGRAFF.